Shown below are 17 T cell receptor beta chains from a single sample sequenced in a study of CXCR3-negative and CXCR3-positive naive CD8 T cells. Preparation of TRB cDNA libraries relied on 5' RACE carrying UMI labels. TCRdb derives one entry per CDR3 protein from the 5' RACE reads, leaving out DNA. The sample table includes about 53,000 distinct CDR3 sequences. Sequencing was carried out using naive CXCR3- CD8+ T cells from blood. Subset of the sample: CD45RO-CCR7+CD27+CD95- naive CD8+ T cells lacking CXCR3 (TNR3-). These receptors originate from a human donor in good health. Some clones in this sample may be carry-over from other donors' samples.

The chain joins TRBV19 to TRBJ2-1; TCRdb names TRBD2, which stays unverified in the absence of DNA. Germline values: CDR1 LNHDA, CDR2 SQIVND (reference sequence). CDR3 size: 16 residues. CDR3 sequence: CASREGTSSLYNEQFF. The variable domain in full, completed from reference TRBV19 and TRBJ2-1, reads DGGITQSPKYLFRKEGQNVTLSCEQNLNHDAMYWYRQDPGQGLRLIYYSQIVNDFQKGDIAEGYSVSREKKESFPLTVTSAQKNPTAFYLCASREGTSSLYNEQFFGPGTRLTVL.

The chain combines TRBV4-2 with TRBJ2-3; TCRdb's D call of TRBD1 is untestable without DNA. Germline V gene sequence: CDR1 LGHNA, CDR2 YNFKEQ. The CDR3 runs 15 residues. CDR3: CASSQSRDGPDTQYF.

The chain has TRBV6-4 and TRBJ2-3; as DNA is missing, the TRBD1 call by TCRdb cannot be tested. The CDR3 length is 15 residues. Germline values: CDR1 MRHNA, CDR2 SNTAGT. The CDR3 region is CASSDSQGATDTQYF.

The chain joins TRBV4-2 to TRBJ2-3; TCRdb indicates TRBD2, and absent DNA this call remains unverified. Germline CDR1 LGHNA, CDR2 YNFKEQ. The CDR3 has 19 amino acids. CDR3 amino acids: CASSQDTSGDGTSTDTQYF.

V gene TRBV4-3 combines with J gene TRBJ2-1; the TCRdb D gene call, TRBD1, has no DNA to confirm it. Germline-derived CDR1 and CDR2 are LGHNA and YSLEER. The CDR3 is 18 amino acids. CDR3 residues: CASSQDLAKRGSYNEQFF.

The chain joins TRBV29-1 to TRBJ2-7; TCRdb proposes TRBD1, but this gene call is untestable without DNA. CDR3 length: 13 amino acids. Per the germline V gene, CDR1 is SQVTM and CDR2 is ANQGSEA. The CDR3 loop reads CSARTVSSYEQYF.

The chain links TRBV29-1 to TRBJ1-1; there is no DNA to check the TCRdb D call of TRBD1. The CDR3 length is 11 residues. Germline V lookup: CDR1 SQVTM, CDR2 ANQGSEA. The CDR3 loop reads CSVWTGTEAFF.

V is TRBV29-1 and J is TRBJ1-2; TCRdb lists TRBD1, though no DNA is available to test this call. The germline V gene encodes CDR1 SQVTM and CDR2 ANQGSEA. The CDR3 has 15 residues. CDR3 residues: CSVEANTDRAGGYTF.

The chain recombines TRBV7-6 with TRBJ2-2; TCRdb reports TRBD1, a call that lacks DNA to check it against. The CDR3 sequence is 17 residues long. Germline values: CDR1 SGHVS, CDR2 FNYEAQ. This CDR3 reads CASSIIGPGAPPGELFF.

This chain uses TRBV29-1 with TRBJ2-7. Germline CDR1 and CDR2: SQVTM and ANQGSEA. This CDR3 is 13 amino acids long. The CDR3 spells CSGLDGWIDEQYF.

The genes are TRBV20-1 and TRBJ2-1. Looked up from germline, CDR1 is DFQATT and CDR2 is SNEGSKA (reference sequence). CDR3 size: 15 residues. CDR3 residues: CSARGVSHPYNEQFF.

The V call is TRBV29-1, the J call TRBJ1-5; TCRdb lists TRBD1, though no DNA is available to test this call. CDR1 is SQVTM and CDR2 is ANQGSEA in the germline V gene. This CDR3 has 12 residues. The CDR3 reads CSVGTGGQPQHF.

The chain couples TRBV29-1 to TRBJ2-2. The CDR3 runs 14 residues. Germline assignment: CDR1 SQVTM and CDR2 ANQGSEA. CDR3: CSVEELTNTGELFF.

The chain joins TRBV6-5 to TRBJ2-4; TCRdb outputs TRBD1, but without DNA this stays unchecked. CDR3 length: 17 amino acids. The V gene's germline CDR1 is MNHEY and CDR2 SVGAGI. The CDR3 sequence: CASKAQARGEAKNIQYF.

This rearrangement joins TRBV20-1 to TRBJ2-5; absent DNA, TCRdb's TRBD1 call cannot be checked. This CDR3 comprises 18 residues. In germline, CDR1 is DFQATT, CDR2 SNEGSKA (reference sequence). CDR3: CSARFIGDRGSITGTQYF.

The V gene is TRBV15, the J gene TRBJ2-5. Per germline, CDR1 LNHNV and CDR2 YYDKDF (reference sequence). This CDR3 is built from 15 residues. The CDR3 loop is CATSSLRWGQETQYF.

Here the CDR3 reads CASSLGEDYGYTF. The V and J genes are TRBV7-2 and TRBJ1-2. Germline V lookup: CDR1 SGHTA, CDR2 FQGNSA. The CDR3 totals 13 residues.